The 25 T cell receptor gamma chains reported below all come from one sample, sequenced in a study of gamma-delta chains in newborns, infants, children. TCRdb re-processed the reads via CATT. This sample has a few hundred gamma-chain clones, with around 68% found just once. Material: blood. Receptors were obtained from a child who was a newborn, infant or young child, either healthy, febrile or measles-vaccinated (not recorded which).

J is TRGJP and V is TRGV9. The J gene comes from matching the DNA to germline here; TCRdb lacks it. CDR1 is GITISATS and CDR2 is ISYDGTV in the germline V gene (reference sequence). Trimming at V came to 3 bases and at J to 7 bases, leaving 6 bases not matched to a gene. The CDR3 sequence is 16 residues long. DNA for the CDR3: TGTGCCTTGTGGGAGAAATTTGAGTTGGGCAAAAAAATCAAGGTATTT. Amino acid sequence: CALWEKFELGKKIKVF.

In the case of this clone: Other nucleotide sequences in the sample specify the same CDR3. The J gene is TRGJP, the V gene TRGV9. The J gene, not given by TCRdb, was assigned here from a germline match of the nucleotide sequence. The CDR3 covers 16 residues. V gave up 3 bases and J gave up 4 bases; unmatched junction bases: 3. Per the germline V gene, CDR1 is GITISATS and CDR2 is ISYDGTV (reference sequence). In DNA, the CDR3 is TGTGCCTTGTGGGAGCTTCAAGAGTTGGGCAAAAAAATCAAGGTATTT. Translated: CALWELQELGKKIKVF.

To note about this clone: Germline is not matched at one junction end, which may reflect a read error. The chain uses TRGV9 and TRGJP. TCRdb offers no J gene call, so here the DNA was matched to germline to obtain one. The CDR3 contains 16 residues. Per the germline V gene, CDR1 is GITISATS and CDR2 is ISYDGTV (reference sequence). DNA of the CDR3: TGTGCCTTGTGGGAGGTGACAGAGGTGGGCAAAAAAATCAAGGTATTT. Its translation is CALWEVTEVGKKIKVF.

As regards this clone: The junction does not match germline at one end; this may be a read error. The gene calls are TRGV9 and TRGJP. The J gene was not available in TCRdb and was assigned here by matching the DNA to germline segments. This CDR3 is 16 amino acids long. Germline V gene sequence: CDR1 GITISATS, CDR2 ISYDGTV (reference sequence). For the CDR3, the DNA is TGTGCCTTGTGGGAGTTAAAAGAGTTGGGCAATAAAATCAAGGTATTT. Protein: CALWELKELGNKIKVF.

No V gene was called here, but the J gene is TRGJ1 or TRGJ2. CDR3 length: 11 amino acids. This CDR3 is CALWDQYKKLF. CDR3 DNA sequence: TGTGCCTTGTGGGATCAATATAAGAAACTCTTT.

The V gene reported is TRGV9; the J gene is uncalled. The V gene's germline CDR1 is GITISATS and CDR2 ISYDGTV (reference sequence). CDR3 length: 16 amino acids. CDR3 DNA sequence: TGTGCCTTGTGGGAGGTCGAAGAGTTGGGCAAAAAAATCCAGGTATTT. This sequence encodes CALWEVEELGKKIQVF.

The V call is TRGV5, the J call TRGJ1 or TRGJ2. Matching the DNA to germline supplied the J gene, which TCRdb does not give. Germline values: CDR1 VINAFY, CDR2 YDVSNSKD. This CDR3 spans 11 amino acids. V dropped 0 bases and J dropped 12; count of bases not matched to a gene: 5. The CDR3 region is CATWDREAKLF. The CDR3 DNA reads as TGTGCCACCTGGGACAGGGAGGCGAAACTCTTT.

This clone appeared once. The V gene remains uncalled, whereas the J gene is TRGJ1 or TRGJ2. The CDR3 runs 11 residues. The CDR3 loop reads CATWDCRRLLF. The DNA of the CDR3 is TGTGCCACCTGGGACTGCCGACGGTTACTCTTT.

V gene TRGV9 combines with J gene TRGJP. The J gene, absent from TCRdb, was called here by matching the DNA to germline. V was clipped by 3 bases and J by 4 bases; unmatched bases: 6. This CDR3 is built from 17 residues. The germline CDR1 and CDR2 sequences are GITISATS and ISYDGTV (reference sequence). The CDR3 sequence: CALWELLQELGKKIKVF. In nucleotides, the CDR3 is TGTGCCTTGTGGGAGCTGCTACAAGAGTTGGGCAAAAAAATCAAGGTATTT.

The genes are TRGV2 and TRGJ1 or TRGJ2. TCRdb offers no J gene call, so here the DNA was matched to germline to obtain one. CDR3 length: 14 residues. The junction had 3 bases not matched to a gene; V was cut back by 1 base and J by 0 bases. Per germline, CDR1 EGSNGY and CDR2 YDSYNSKV. The DNA of the CDR3 is TGTGCCACCTGGGACGGCCCGAATTATTATAAGAAACTCTTT. This encodes CATWDGPNYYKKLF.

The chain recombines TRGV9 with TRGJP. The J gene was not available in TCRdb and was assigned here by matching the DNA to germline segments. With V trimmed by 6 bases and J by 4 bases, 0 bases remained unmatched. CDR3 length: 14 amino acids. The germline V gene encodes CDR1 GITISATS and CDR2 ISYDGTV (reference sequence). The CDR3 sequence: CALWQELGKKIKVF. CDR3 coding DNA: TGTGCCTTGTGGCAAGAGTTGGGCAAAAAAATCAAGGTATTT.

This clone came up a few times. The same CDR3 can be traced to other DNA sequences in this sample. The rearrangement uses TRGV9 and TRGJP. The V gene end was trimmed by 2 bases and the J gene end by 4 bases; junction bases not matched to a gene: 2. There are 16 residues in the CDR3. From germline, CDR1 is GITISATS and CDR2 ISYDGTV (reference sequence). The chain's CDR3 is CALWEDQELGKKIKVF. In DNA form, the CDR3 reads TGTGCCTTGTGGGAGGATCAAGAGTTGGGCAAAAAAATCAAGGTATTT.

To note about this clone: Other nucleotide sequences from this sample produce the same CDR3. The chain joins TRGV9 to TRGJP. TCRdb lists no J gene, so it was determined here by aligning the DNA to germline. The V gene end was trimmed by 2 bases and the J gene end by 6 bases; junction bases not matched to a gene: 4. CDR3 length: 16 residues. Germline V lookup: CDR1 GITISATS, CDR2 ISYDGTV (reference sequence). CDR3 nucleotide sequence: TGTGCCTTGTGGGAGGCCTTAGAGTTGGGCAAAAAAATCAAGGTATTT. It encodes CALWEALELGKKIKVF.

The sample holds one count of this clone. A read error may produce the germline difference seen at one junction end. V usage is TRGV2 and J usage is TRGJ1 or TRGJ2. The J gene is not listed in TCRdb, so it was assigned here from a DNA match to germline. CDR1 EGSNGY and CDR2 YDSYNSKV come from the germline V gene. This CDR3 has 12 amino acids. CDR3 sequence: CATWYGIYKKLF. The CDR3 nucleotides read TGTGCCACCTGGTACGGGATATATAAGAAACTCTTT.

This clone was found a few times. This chain joins TRGV9 and TRGJP. V lost 3 bases, J lost 10 bases, and 0 bases stayed unmatched. The germline CDR1 and CDR2 sequences are GITISATS and ISYDGTV (reference sequence). The CDR3 spans 13 residues. The CDR3 is CALWELGKKIKVF. CDR3 sequence (DNA): TGTGCCTTGTGGGAGTTGGGCAAAAAAATCAAGGTATTT.

The chain combines TRGV9 with TRGJP. Since TCRdb gives no J gene, matching the DNA to germline was used here to assign it. The V gene end was trimmed by 3 bases and the J gene end by 6 bases; junction bases not matched to a gene: 5. CDR1 and CDR2 from the germline V gene are GITISATS and ISYDGTV (reference sequence). The CDR3 runs to 16 residues. CDR3 loop: CALWESRELGKKIKVF. For the CDR3, the DNA is TGTGCCTTGTGGGAGAGTAGAGAGTTGGGCAAAAAAATCAAGGTATTT.

The chain employs TRGV9 and TRGJP. The J gene, missing from TCRdb, was assigned here through DNA to germline matching. This CDR3 has 17 residues. The germline V gene encodes CDR1 GITISATS and CDR2 ISYDGTV (reference sequence). Trimming at V came to 0 bases and at J to 7 bases, leaving 6 bases not matched to a gene. This chain's CDR3 is CALWEVQAELGKKIKVF. DNA for the CDR3: TGTGCCTTGTGGGAGGTGCAGGCGGAGTTGGGCAAAAAAATCAAGGTATTT.

A note on this clone: Other DNA sequences in the same sample also yield this CDR3. This chain joins TRGV9 and TRGJP. Here the J gene was assigned by germline matching of the DNA, as TCRdb has none. Germline-derived CDR1 and CDR2 are GITISATS and ISYDGTV (reference sequence). V trimming: 0 bases; J trimming: 7 bases; junction bases outside the gene matches: 3. The CDR3 runs 16 residues. The DNA for the CDR3 is TGTGCCTTGTGGGAGGTGCTTGAGTTGGGCAAAAAAATCAAGGTATTT. Translating gives CALWEVLELGKKIKVF.

This chain joins TRGV9 and TRGJP. The J gene is not listed in TCRdb, so it was assigned here from a DNA match to germline. Germline V gene data show CDR1 as GITISATS and CDR2 as ISYDGTV (reference sequence). V shed 5 bases and J 4 bases; nucleotides not matched to a gene: 5. The CDR3 length is 16 residues. CDR3 region: CALWGIQELGKKIKVF. The CDR3 nucleotides read TGTGCCTTGTGGGGGATTCAAGAGTTGGGCAAAAAAATCAAGGTATTT.

In its sample, this clone was seen once. The sample contains more than one DNA sequence encoding this CDR3. This chain joins TRGV9 and TRGJP. TCRdb leaves out the J gene; it was filled in here by matching the DNA to germline. The CDR3 consists of 17 residues. In germline, CDR1 is GITISATS, CDR2 ISYDGTV (reference sequence). Trimming at V came to 2 bases and at J to 4 bases, leaving 5 bases not matched to a gene. The CDR3 DNA reads as TGTGCCTTGTGGGAGGCGATCCAAGAGTTGGGCAAAAAAATCAAGGTATTT. Residues: CALWEAIQELGKKIKVF.

For the CDR3, the DNA is TGTGCCTTGTGGGAGCCAAAAGAGTTGGGCAAAAAAATCAAGGTATTT. It translates to CALWEPKELGKKIKVF. The J gene is TRGJP, while no V gene call was made. CDR3 length equals 16 residues.

Only a few counts were recorded for this clone. This likely traces to a read error, being one base from a far larger clone. The V and J genes are TRGV9 and TRGJP. The J gene is not listed in TCRdb, so it was assigned here from a DNA match to germline. There are 16 residues in the CDR3. Germline V CDR1 and CDR2: GITISATS, ISYDGTV (reference sequence). For the CDR3, the DNA is TGTGCCTTGTGGGGGGTGCAAGAGTTGGGCAAAAAAATCAAGGTATTT. It specifies CALWGVQELGKKIKVF.

V usage is TRGV9 and J usage is TRGJ1 or TRGJ2. TCRdb does not report a J gene; here it was assigned by matching the DNA to germline references. This CDR3 contains 12 residues. Germline-derived CDR1 and CDR2 are GITISATS and ISYDGTV (reference sequence). V dropped 3 bases and J dropped 3; count of bases not matched to a gene: 2. The DNA for the CDR3 is TGTGCCTTGTGGGAGATTTATTATAAGAAACTCTTT. Translation gives CALWEIYYKKLF.

The chain links TRGV4 to TRGJ1 or TRGJ2. TCRdb carries no J gene annotation; the J gene was assigned here by matching the DNA with germline. The trim removed 7 bases at V and 4 bases at J, leaving 19 bases unmatched. This CDR3 region has 16 residues. Per the germline V gene, CDR1 is EGSTGY and CDR2 is YDSYTSSV. The CDR3 reads CATCEGHGRDYYKKLF. The CDR3 region has the DNA TGTGCCACCTGTGAGGGGCACGGACGTGACTATTATAAGAAACTCTTT.

The CDR3 nucleotides read TGTGCCACCTGGGATTGGATCAAGACGTTT. This gives the protein CATWDWIKTF. This chain joins TRGV4 and TRGJP2. Because TCRdb records no J gene, it was assigned here through a match of the DNA to germline. The CDR3 length is 10 residues. V trimming: 3 bases; J trimming: 11 bases; junction bases outside the gene matches: 0. Per the germline V gene, CDR1 is EGSTGY and CDR2 is YDSYTSSV.